This TCR beta chain comes out of a study of T cell responses to AZD1222 COVID-19 vaccine. As concerns this clone: Its antigen is not known.

Broader study findings: It should be noted that donors were predominantly white British and more often female, and clonal diversity was possibly underestimated. Regions 160-218 and 743-854 held dominance among vaccine-associated CD4 TCRs, which spanned spike.

Data came from immunoSEQ multiplex PCR; TCRdb stores just in-frame clones and leaves some out. The table records some 280,000 clones, roughly 93% of them present only once. Germline CDR1 and CDR2: LGHNA and YNFKEQ. The CDR3 has 15 amino acids. V was shortened by 0 bases and J by 2 bases, with 9 bases between the two germline ends. The rearrangement links TRBV4-2 to TRBJ2-3; D gene uncertain. This specimen consisted of peripheral blood, obtained 28 days after the second AZD1222 dose. This receptor was identified in an adult who received the AZD1222 COVID-19 vaccine. The CDR3, as DNA: TGTGCCAGCAGCCAAGATCAAGTGAACACAGATACGCAGTATTTT. Translated: CASSQDQVNTDTQYF.